This T cell receptor beta chain was profiled in a study of blood T cell repertoires in COVID-19. Study summary: The study drew acute and convalescent COVID-19 samples from the United States, Italy and Spain. T cells, B-cell-depleted T cells, or PBMCs provided the cDNA or gDNA that served as material.

Per the original methods: The assay estimated nucleated cells by amplifying reference gene primers. Clones were sequenced by immunoSEQ multiplex PCR, and TCRdb holds only the in-frame ones, with some missing. The D gene and trimming were derived from the DNA, and the V and J assignments and clone size from that table. The sample lists about 83,000 clones; 90% were seen once. Germline V gives CDR1 MDHEN, CDR2 SYDVKM. CDR3 length equals 17 residues. The trim removed 4 bases at V and 2 bases at J, leaving 10 bases unmatched. The sequenced material came from peripheral blood. The chain uses TRBV28 and TRBJ2-3; 9 bases align to TRBD1. This TCR came from a woman older than 75 with active or convalescent COVID-19. The CDR3: CASSSGGQGTITDTQYF. The CDR3, as DNA: TGTGCCAGCAGTTCAGGCGGACAGGGGACAATCACAGATACGCAGTATTTT.